This record looks at one TCR beta chain sequence and its context. These data come from a study of blood T cell repertoires in COVID-19. The CDR3 runs to 15 residues. V lost 5 bases, J lost 6 bases, and 6 bases stayed unmatched. Per germline, CDR1 LGHDT and CDR2 YNNKEL (reference sequence). Sequencing was performed with immunoSEQ multiplex PCR; in TCRdb, only in-frame clones are kept and a portion is missing. The sample lists approximately 340,000 clones, around 80% occurring once. V and J are TRBV3-1 (or the pseudogene TRBV3-2) and TRBJ1-6; 8 bases are a match to TRBD1. The receptor's source is a man aged 25 to 40 with active or convalescent COVID-19. Sample: peripheral blood. The chain's CDR3 is CASSFGTGLNSPLHF. The CDR3 DNA reads TGTGCCAGCAGCTTCGGGACAGGTCTTAATTCACCCCTCCACTTT.